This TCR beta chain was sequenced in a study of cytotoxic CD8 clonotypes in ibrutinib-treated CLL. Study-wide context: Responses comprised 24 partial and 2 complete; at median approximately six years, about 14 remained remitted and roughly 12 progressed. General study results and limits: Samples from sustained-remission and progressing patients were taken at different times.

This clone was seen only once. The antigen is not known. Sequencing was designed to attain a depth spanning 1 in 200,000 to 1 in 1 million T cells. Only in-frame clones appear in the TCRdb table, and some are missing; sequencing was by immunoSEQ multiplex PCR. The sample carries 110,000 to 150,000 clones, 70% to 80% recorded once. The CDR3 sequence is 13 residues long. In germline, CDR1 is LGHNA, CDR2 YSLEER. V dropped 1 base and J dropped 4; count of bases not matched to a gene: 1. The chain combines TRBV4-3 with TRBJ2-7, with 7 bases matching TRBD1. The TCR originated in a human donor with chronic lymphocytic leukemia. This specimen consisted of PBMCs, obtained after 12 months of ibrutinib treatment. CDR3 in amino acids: CASSQGDSYEQYF. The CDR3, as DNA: TGCGCCAGCAGCCAAGGGGACAGTTACGAGCAGTACTTC.